This T cell receptor beta chain emerged from a study of blood T cell repertoires in COVID-19. About the research overall: The United States, Italy and Spain provided the acute and convalescent COVID-19 samples.

The V and J ends lost 5 bases and 2 bases, in that order; junction bases with no gene match: 10. Looked up from germline, CDR1 is LGHDT and CDR2 is YNNKEL (reference sequence). The CDR3 has 16 amino acids. Per the original data handling: Counts of nucleated cells, estimated from reference gene primer amplification, were obtained. The protocol was immunoSEQ multiplex PCR, while the TCRdb copy is restricted to in-frame clones and leaves out a portion. That table is the source of V, J and clone size, and D and trimming were worked out from the DNA. In the table there are roughly 120,000 clones, around 80% of which are singletons. In its sample, this clone was seen once.

Sequenced input: peripheral blood. V usage is TRBV3-1 (or the pseudogene TRBV3-2) and J usage is TRBJ1-1; 8 bases map to TRBD1. The clonotype was recovered from a man in his 70s with acute or convalescent COVID-19. CDR3 sequence reads: CASSTAGGRANTEAFF. The DNA for the CDR3 is TGTGCCAGCAGCACGGCAGGGGGCCGAGCCAACACTGAAGCTTTCTTT.